This TCR beta chain was found in a study of long-term antiretroviral therapy in people with HIV. General study results and limits: Clonal expansions arising prior to ART prevailed in the repertoire at every time point.

Comments on this clone: What it recognizes is unknown.

Sequencing relied on immunoSEQ assay v3.0, run at survey level. Profiling relied on immunoSEQ multiplex PCR, and the TCRdb table lists in-frame clones only, not all of them. Among 42,000 or so clones listed, approximately 85% were seen once. The CDR3 extends over 14 amino acids. V lost 0 bases and J 2 bases, leaving 9 bases between the germline ends. Per the germline V gene, CDR1 is SGDLS and CDR2 is YYNGEE. The source of this sequence is a woman between 50 and 59 years old with HIV. V and J are TRBV9 and TRBJ2-7, with D perhaps given as TRBD1 or TRBD2 (6 bases each). The sample here was unsorted PBMCs, taken 3.1 years after starting antiretroviral therapy. The CDR3 protein is CASSVGGATYEQYF. The CDR3 bases are TGTGCCAGCAGCGTAGGGGGGGCCACCTACGAGCAGTACTTC. The whole variable domain, remainder taken from reference TRBV9 and TRBJ2-7, is DSGVTQTPKHLITATGQRVTLRCSPRSGDLSVYWYQQSLDQGLQFLIQYYNGEERAKGNILERFSAQQFPDLHSELNLSSLELGDSALYFCASSVGGATYEQYFGPGTRLTVT.